The 13 T cell receptor beta chains listed next were all sequenced from one sample in a study of cytomegalovirus exposure and HLA in healthy donors. The PCR contained 60 Vbeta and 13 Jbeta primers. Generated by immunoSEQ multiplex PCR, the TCRdb table keeps only in-frame clones and is missing some. The sample has 150,000 to 200,000 clones, 76% seen once. Specimen: PBMCs. All receptors come from a man between 18 and 29 years old in good health and CMV-seronegative.

The chain is built from TRBV6-1 and TRBJ2-6; 7 bases fit TRBD1. The J segment lost 4 bases and the V segment lost 5 bases, leaving 5 bases of the junction unmatched. The germline gives CDR1 MNHNS, CDR2 SASEGT. The CDR3 spans 15 residues. The CDR3 sequence: CASSRQGTGANVLTF. CDR3 bases: TGTGCCAGCAGTCGACAGGGTACCGGGGCCAACGTCCTGACTTTC.

The chain uses TRBV7-2 and TRBJ2-7; 7 bases fit TRBD1. The CDR3 covers 15 residues. J gave up 2 bases and V 5 bases, and 9 bases lay outside the gene matches. The V gene's germline CDR1 is SGHTA and CDR2 FQGNSA. The CDR3 DNA reads as TGTGCCAGCAGCCGTCAACCGGGACAGACCTACGAGCAGTACTTC. Translation gives CASSRQPGQTYEQYF.

The J gene is TRBJ2-5, the V gene TRBV6-5; TRBD2 might be the D (5 bases). Trimming took off 5 bases at V and 0 bases at J, with 10 bases between the two ends. The CDR3 consists of 14 residues. CDR1 is MNHEY, CDR2 SVGAGI, per germline. CDR3: CASSRTRNQETQYF. CDR3 nucleotide sequence: TGTGCCAGCAGTCGTACTAGGAACCAAGAGACCCAGTACTTC.

This clone was found a few times. The CDR3 region has the DNA TGCGCCAGCAGCCCTCGGAGAGCCGGGGAGCTGTTTTTT. This sequence encodes CASSPRRAGELFF. The rearrangement uses TRBV4-1 and TRBJ2-2, with D uncertain. This CDR3 comprises 13 residues. Germline V CDR1 and CDR2: MGHRA, YSYEKL. The ends were cut back, 4 bases at V and 6 bases at J, with 9 bases in the middle.

V is TRBV2 and J is TRBJ2-5; weak D call: TRBD2 (6 bases). The CDR3 runs 13 residues. Germline CDR1 is SNHLY and CDR2 is FYNNEI. V lost 9 bases and J lost 5, with 16 bases in between. This CDR3 reads CARGPIRGETQYF. CDR3 sequence (DNA): TGTGCCAGGGGACCGATCCGGGGGGAGACCCAGTACTTC.

The chain couples TRBV30 to TRBJ1-2; 10 bases match TRBD1. This CDR3 contains 14 residues. Per germline, CDR1 GTSNPN and CDR2 SVGIG (reference sequence). After removal of 3 bases from V and 4 bases from J, the junction contained 5 bases not matched to a gene. In DNA form, the CDR3 reads TGTGCCTGGAGCTTGACAGGGGGCAGCTATGGCTACACCTTC. The encoded protein is CAWSLTGGSYGYTF. Filled out from reference TRBV30 and TRBJ1-2, the complete variable domain reads SQTIHQWPATLVQPVGSPLSLECTVEGTSNPNLYWYRQAAGRGLQLLFYSVGIGQISSEVPQNLSASRPQDRQFILSSKKLLLSDSGFYLCAWSLTGGSYGYTFGSGTRLTVV.

The gene calls are TRBV29-1 and TRBJ2-5; 7 nucleotides agree with TRBD1. The end of the DNA is better explained by TRBJ2-7, so the J call may be wrong. Germline values: CDR1 SQVTM, CDR2 ANQGSEA. This CDR3 has 13 residues. In DNA, the CDR3 is TGCAGCGCCGGTCAGGGGGAAGCCTACGAGCAGTACTTC. Translating it yields CSAGQGEAYEQYF.

The chain recombines TRBV4-1 with TRBJ2-5; 11 nucleotides agree with TRBD2. This CDR3 spans 17 amino acids. The V gene's germline CDR1 is MGHRA and CDR2 YSYEKL. V lost 4 bases to trimming and J lost 5 bases; unmatched junction nucleotides: 12. The CDR3 DNA reads as TGCGCCAGCAGCCTGACTAGCGGGAACAGCAGGAGGGAGACCCAGTACTTC. Translating it yields CASSLTSGNSRRETQYF.

The chain has TRBV7-9 and TRBJ2-1; the match to TRBD2 covers 8 bases. The CDR3 contains 17 residues. Germline CDR1 is SEHNR and CDR2 is FQNEAQ (reference sequence). With V trimmed by 2 bases and J by 7 bases, 13 bases remained unmatched. The CDR3 here is CASSLYPRAGDVNEQFF. CDR3 sequence (DNA): TGTGCCAGCAGCTTATACCCCAGAGCGGGAGACGTTAATGAGCAGTTCTTC.

The V and J genes are TRBV6-5 and TRBJ2-7; 9 nucleotides agree with TRBD2. The CDR3 is 13 amino acids. V lost 8 bases, J lost 6 bases, and 8 bases stayed unmatched. The germline gives CDR1 MNHEY, CDR2 SVGAGI. The CDR3: CASGNAGGREQYF. In DNA form, the CDR3 reads TGTGCCAGCGGGAACGCGGGGGGGCGCGAGCAGTACTTC.

The V gene is TRBV19, the J gene TRBJ1-5; D not resolved. The V gene's germline CDR1 is LNHDA and CDR2 SQIVND (reference sequence). V lost 2 bases to trimming and J lost 5 bases, with 13 bases between them. The CDR3 is 15 amino acids. CDR3 in DNA: TGTGCCAGTAGTATATCGTCGACATCGTATCAGCCCCAGCATTTT. Residues: CASSISSTSYQPQHF.

The chain combines TRBV7-2 with TRBJ1-1; no definite D call. V was clipped by 0 bases and J by 0 bases, with 8 bases between them. The CDR3 consists of 15 residues. Germline CDR1 reads SGHTA; CDR2 reads FQGNSA. CDR3 coding DNA: TGTGCCAGCAGCTTAGCCAGCGGAATGAACACTGAAGCTTTCTTT. Translation: CASSLASGMNTEAFF.

This chain links TRBV5-4 with TRBJ2-1; 10 positions agree with TRBD1. Germline V gene lookup returns CDR1 SGHNT and CDR2 YYREEE (reference sequence). This CDR3 is 15 amino acids long. Unmatched junction bases numbered 7, after V lost 4 bases and J lost 6 bases. The CDR3 protein is CASSARQGAGNEQFF. The CDR3 nucleotides read TGTGCCAGCAGCGCAAGACAGGGGGCGGGCAATGAGCAGTTCTTC.